Below, 10 T cell receptor beta chains from the same sample are listed, as sequenced in a study of long-term antiretroviral therapy in people with HIV. This was the immunoSEQ v3.0 assay at survey level. Sequencing used immunoSEQ multiplex PCR; TCRdb keeps in-frame clones, though not all of them. Of some 25,000 clones detected, roughly 83% appear once; the ten largest clones hold roughly 16%. Material: unsorted PBMCs, obtained approximately 4.3 years after starting antiretroviral therapy. Every receptor here comes from a man in his thirties or forties with HIV.

The rearrangement links TRBV10-2 to TRBJ2-1; the D gene is possibly TRBD2 (5 bases). V gave up 4 bases and J gave up 0 bases, with 13 bases separating them. The CDR3 runs to 16 residues. Looked up from germline, CDR1 is WSHSY and CDR2 is SAAADI. In nucleotides, the CDR3 is TGCGCCAGCAGTGGAGGCGGGTCCAGCTCCTACAATGAGCAGTTCTTC. It specifies CASSGGGSSSYNEQFF.

The count of this clone is one. This CDR3 reads CAWSVPAGLGHAFF. CDR3 bases: TGTGCCTGGAGTGTACCGGCAGGCCTGGGACATGCTTTCTTT. This sequence joins TRBV30 and TRBJ1-1; perhaps TRBD1 as D (6 bases). This CDR3 spans 14 amino acids. Per germline, CDR1 GTSNPN and CDR2 SVGIG (reference sequence). Trimming shortened V by 0 bases and J by 11 bases, and 19 bases separated the two germline ends.

The genes are TRBV13 and TRBJ2-3; either TRBD1 or TRBD2 may fit D (5 bases each). Germline lookup yields CDR1 PRHDT and CDR2 FYEKMQ (reference sequence). V lost 5 bases and J lost 6, with 18 bases in between. This CDR3 has 15 amino acids. The chain's CDR3 is CASSAQGPRGDTQYF. DNA for the CDR3: TGTGCCAGCAGCGCCCAGGGACCCCGCGGGGATACGCAGTATTTT.

The CDR3 coding sequence is TGTGCCAGCAGTTTGGACAGGTTTATACCCAGTCAGCCCCAGCATTTT. Protein product: CASSLDRFIPSQPQHF. J is TRBJ1-5 and V is TRBV6-5, with 7 bases lining up with TRBD1. Germline V gene lookup returns CDR1 MNHEY and CDR2 SVGAGI. V dropped 4 bases and J dropped 6; count of bases not matched to a gene: 12. This CDR3 spans 16 amino acids.

V and J are TRBV7-2 and TRBJ1-5, with no clear D. This CDR3 spans 17 amino acids. Trimming removed 6 bases from V and 4 bases from J, with 22 bases in between. The V gene's germline CDR1 is SGHTA and CDR2 FQGNSA. The CDR3 region is CASSPYLRAGPNQPQHF. CDR3 nucleotide sequence: TGTGCCAGCAGTCCCTACCTCCGGGCCGGACCTAATCAGCCCCAGCATTTT. Variable domain in full (rest from reference TRBV7-2 and TRBJ1-5): GAGVSQSPSNKVTEKGKDVELRCDPISGHTALYWYRQSLGQGLEFLIYFQGNSAPDKSGLPSDRFSAERTGGSVSTLTIQRTQQEDSAVYLCASSPYLRAGPNQPQHFGDGTRLSIL.

The CDR3 is CASSERAGEQFF. CDR3 nucleotides: TGTGCCAGCAGTGAAAGGGCTGGCGAGCAGTTCTTC. The chain links TRBV2 to TRBJ2-1, with D unresolved. Germline lookup yields CDR1 SNHLY and CDR2 FYNNEI. The CDR3 contains 12 residues. Trimming removed 2 bases from V and 10 bases from J, with 9 bases in between.

The chain couples TRBV10-3 to TRBJ1-2, with D unclear. The CDR3 extends over 15 amino acids. Trimming shortened V by 0 bases and J by 4 bases, and 12 bases separated the two germline ends. Germline loops: CDR1 ENHRY, CDR2 SYGVKD. The CDR3 reads CAISESASPSYGYTF. DNA for the CDR3: TGTGCCATCAGTGAGTCGGCCAGTCCGTCCTATGGCTACACCTTC.

The chain uses TRBV9 and TRBJ2-3; D not resolved. The CDR3 has 13 amino acids. Trimming took off 0 bases at V and 8 bases at J, with 10 bases between the two ends. Germline CDR1 is SGDLS and CDR2 is YYNGEE. Here the CDR3 reads CASSVAGYGTQYF. CDR3 in DNA: TGTGCCAGCAGCGTAGCGGGCTACGGTACGCAGTATTTT. The whole variable domain, remainder taken from reference TRBV9 and TRBJ2-3, is DSGVTQTPKHLITATGQRVTLRCSPRSGDLSVYWYQQSLDQGLQFLIQYYNGEERAKGNILERFSAQQFPDLHSELNLSSLELGDSALYFCASSVAGYGTQYFGPGTRLTVL.

V gene TRBV7-2 combines with J gene TRBJ2-7; D ambiguous. Trimming removed 5 bases from V and 4 bases from J, with 18 bases in between. Germline V gene data show CDR1 as SGHTA and CDR2 as FQGNSA. This CDR3 contains 15 residues. This CDR3 reads CASSPRAQRRYEQYF. The CDR3 coding sequence is TGTGCCAGCAGCCCTCGGGCCCAAAGAAGGTACGAGCAGTACTTC.

The rearrangement joins TRBV6-1 to TRBJ2-2; the D gene is possibly TRBD1 (6 bases). Trimming left V 2 bases short and J 5 bases short, with 21 bases between. The germline V gene has CDR1 MNHNS and CDR2 SASEGT. CDR3 length: 18 amino acids. The CDR3, as DNA: TGTGCCAGCAGTGAATCTGCGCCAGGGGTTAAGGGGACCGGGGAGCTGTTTTTT. It is translated as CASSESAPGVKGTGELFF.